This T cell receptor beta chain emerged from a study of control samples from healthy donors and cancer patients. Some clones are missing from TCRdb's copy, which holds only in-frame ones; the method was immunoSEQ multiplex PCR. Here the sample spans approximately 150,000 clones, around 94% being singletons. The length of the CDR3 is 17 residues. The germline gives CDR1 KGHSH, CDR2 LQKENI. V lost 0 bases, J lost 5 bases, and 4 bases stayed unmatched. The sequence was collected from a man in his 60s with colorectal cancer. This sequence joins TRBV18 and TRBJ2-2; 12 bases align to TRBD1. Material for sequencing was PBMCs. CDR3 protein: CASSPPMGQGATGELFF. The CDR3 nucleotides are TGTGCCAGCTCACCACCGATGGGACAGGGGGCTACCGGGGAGCTGTTTTTT.